Sequencing of this TCR beta chain was carried out in a study of blood T cell repertoires in COVID-19. Under the authors' procedure: Amplification of reference gene primers was used by the study to estimate nucleated cell counts. TCRdb's table, derived via immunoSEQ multiplex PCR, lists solely in-frame clones and lacks some. V and J calls and clone size follow that table, whereas D and trimming were derived from the DNA. The table lists fewer than 95,000 clones, roughly 78% of them singletons, with approximately 15% in the top ten. The CDR3 loop spans 15 amino acids. V lost 3 bases to trimming and J lost 0 bases, with 10 bases between them. Germline CDR1 is SGHDT and CDR2 is YYEEEE.

The sequence came from an elderly woman with acute or convalescent COVID-19. Sequencing was performed on peripheral blood. The rearrangement links TRBV5-6 to TRBJ1-3; D remains unclear. CDR3 coding DNA: TGTGCCAGCAGCTATCCTCCCAGCTCTGGAAACACCATATATTTT. Translated: CASSYPPSSGNTIYF.